This T cell receptor (beta chain) stems from a study of blood T cell repertoires in COVID-19. Study at large: Acute and convalescent COVID-19 samples came from the United States, Italy and Spain. In each case, the material was cDNA or gDNA derived from T cells, B-cell-depleted T cells, or PBMCs.

Trimming removed 6 bases at V and 5 bases at J, with 7 bases between. The CDR3 has 11 residues. Germline CDR1 reads LGHDT; CDR2 reads YNNKEL (reference sequence). In this sample, this clone turned up a few times. The sample contains more than one DNA sequence encoding this CDR3. Source study methods: Reference gene primer amplification in the assay estimated nucleated cell counts. Method: immunoSEQ multiplex PCR; TCRdb's copy keeps in-frame clones and lacks some. That table furnishes V, J and clone size, whereas the DNA furnished D and trimming. The sample includes fewer than 300,000 clones, about 80% of them seen just once.

The sequence came from a woman of 80 years or more with acute or convalescent COVID-19. The chain carries TRBV3-1 (or the pseudogene TRBV3-2) and TRBJ1-1; unclear D gene. Input material: peripheral blood. CDR3 loop: CASRRGTEAFF. The CDR3 coding sequence is TGTGCCAGCAGGCGAGGGACTGAAGCTTTCTTT.